Listed below are T cell receptor beta chains from one sample, sequenced in a study of blood T cell repertoires in COVID-19. Clones were read by immunoSEQ multiplex PCR, and TCRdb kept only the in-frame ones, dropping some. The data contain approximately 240,000 clones, 80% to 95% of them seen just once; the ten biggest clones take up roughly 0.89%. The sequencing sample was made of peripheral blood. Receptor source: a man aged 30-40 years with COVID-19, enrolled during active disease. Each CDR3 is given with its conserved first and last residue. A D gene is named only where the DNA matches it firmly. Not every row has a clone size; where given, it reads once, few, many or a size class.

>NA|TRBD1|TRBJ1-3|TRBV5-4
TGTGCCAGCAGCCATAACAGGGGGGGCTCTGGAAACACCATATATTTT
CASSHNRGGSGNTIYF
>NA|TRBD1|TRBJ2-7|TRBV20-1
TGCAGTGCTAGTAAACATGGACAGGGCTACGAGCAGTACTTC
CSASKHGQGYEQYF
>NA|NA|TRBJ2-1|TRBV3-1/TRBV3-2
TGTGCCAGCAGCCAAGAATGGGCTTCCTACAATGAGCAGTTCTTC
CASSQEWASYNEQFF
>NA|NA|TRBJ2-3|TRBV5-1
TGCGCCAGCAGCTTGGACGTCCCCGAGCGCACAGATACGCAGTATTTT
CASSLDVPERTDTQYF
>NA|TRBD1|TRBJ1-2|TRBV5-6
TGTGCCAGCAGCTCAACGGACAGGAACTATGGCTACACCTTC
CASSSTDRNYGYTF
>NA|NA|TRBJ2-4|TRBV7-9
TGTGCCAGCAGCTTAACGGGAGCCAAAAACATTCAGTACTTC
CASSLTGAKNIQYF
>NA|NA|TRBJ2-5|TRBV11-2
TGTGCCAGCAGCCCCCCGGCGGGTGAAGAGACCCAGTACTTC
CASSPPAGEETQYF
>NA|NA|TRBJ1-1|TRBV10-3
TGTGCCATCAGCGGGGTTGAGAACACTGAAGCTTTCTTT
CAISGVENTEAFF
>NA|NA|TRBJ1-4|TRBV5-1
TGCGCCAGCAGCTTGAGCACCCCTAATGAAAAACTGTTTTTT
CASSLSTPNEKLFF
>NA|TRBD1|TRBJ1-1|TRBV18
TGTGCCAGCTCAACGACAGGGGAGAACACTGAAGCTTTCTTT
CASSTTGENTEAFF
>NA|NA|TRBJ1-5|TRBV6-1
TGTGCCAGCAGTGAAGGAAACAGGGCGAATCAGCCCCAGCATTTT
CASSEGNRANQPQHF
>NA|TRBD2|TRBJ2-2|TRBV24-1
TGTGCCACCAGTGGAGTTGGGACTAGCGGGGGGTCCGGGGAGCTGTTTTTT
CATSGVGTSGGSGELFF
>NA|TRBD2|TRBJ2-1|TRBV7-3
TGTGCCAGCAGGGGAGCGGGGAACCTTTACAATGAGCAGTTCTTC
CASRGAGNLYNEQFF
>NA|NA|TRBJ2-4|TRBV3-1/TRBV3-2
TGTGCCAGCAGCCCGTTGGTAGCCGGGGCCAAAAACATTCAGTACTTC
CASSPLVAGAKNIQYF
>NA|TRBD2|TRBJ2-7|TRBV5-1
TGCGCCAGCAGCTTTTCTGCGGGAGCCGGGACCGAGTCCTACGAGCAGTACTTC
CASSFSAGAGTESYEQYF
>NA|NA|TRBJ1-3|TRBV5-1
TGCGCCAGCAGTTTCACATCGGGGAGCTCTGGAAACACCATATATTTT
CASSFTSGSSGNTIYF
>NA|NA|TRBJ1-4|TRBV4-1
TGCGCCAGCAGCCAAGGGTCCAGGGGCGATCTCGATTTTACTAATGAAAAACTGTTTTTT
CASSQGSRGDLDFTNEKLFF
>few|NA|TRBJ1-6|TRBV9
TGTGCCAGCAGCGTAGCAGGGGTGGGAAATTCACCCCTCCACTTT
CASSVAGVGNSPLHF
>NA|NA|TRBJ2-6|TRBV3-1/TRBV3-2
TGTGCCAGCAGCCAAGATCTCTCTGGGGCCAACGTCCTGACTTTC
CASSQDLSGANVLTF
>NA|TRBD1|TRBJ2-7|TRBV9
TGTGCCAGCAGCGTCAGGGACAGGAGCTACGAGCAGTACTTC
CASSVRDRSYEQYF
>NA|NA|TRBJ1-1|TRBV7-2
TGTGCCAGCAGCTTGACAGGTTCATTGACTGAAGCTTTCTTT
CASSLTGSLTEAFF
>NA|NA|TRBJ2-7|TRBV18
TGTGCCAGCTCACCAAACAACTACGAGCAGTACTTC
CASSPNNYEQYF
>NA|NA|TRBJ2-1|TRBV3-1/TRBV3-2
TGTGCCAGCAGCCAAGTATTGGCAGGGAATTCGGATGAGCAGTTCTTC
CASSQVLAGNSDEQFF
>NA|TRBD2|TRBJ2-2|TRBV4-1
TGCGCCAGCAGCCAAGATTCTAGCGGGGGAAATGGGGAGCTGTTTTTT
CASSQDSSGGNGELFF
>NA|TRBD1|TRBJ2-3|TRBV27
TGTGCCAGCAGTTCGAACAGGGGAACAGATACGCAGTATTTT
CASSSNRGTDTQYF
>NA|NA|TRBJ2-3|TRBV5-1
TGCGCCAGCAGCTCGGGTAGTAGCACAGATACGCAGTATTTT
CASSSGSSTDTQYF
>once|TRBD1|TRBJ1-2|TRBV5-1
TGCGCCAGCAGCTTGGAGGCCGGGACAGGGAATGGCTACACCTTC
CASSLEAGTGNGYTF
>once|NA|TRBJ1-6|TRBV19
TGTGCCAGTAAGTGGGGCGGGGAATATAATTCACCCCTCCACTTT
CASKWGGEYNSPLHF
>NA|NA|TRBJ1-1|TRBV25-1
TGTGCCAGCATAGGTCGAGGGGGGGAGAACACTGAAGCTTTCTTT
CASIGRGGENTEAFF
>NA|NA|TRBJ2-2|TRBV9
TGTGCCAGCAGCGTAGAAGGCAGTAGGGGTGACGGGGAGCTGTTTTTT
CASSVEGSRGDGELFF
>NA|TRBD1|TRBJ2-7|TRBV30
TGTGCCTGGAGTGGCCGGGACAGGTTCTACGAGCAGTACTTC
CAWSGRDRFYEQYF
>NA|TRBD1|TRBJ2-1|TRBV5-4
TGTGCCAGCAGCACCGGACAGGGCGTCTCCTACAATGAGCAGTTCTTC
CASSTGQGVSYNEQFF
>NA|TRBD1|TRBJ1-6|TRBV5-1
TGCGCCAGCAGCTTGGGGACAGGGGGCAATTCACCCCTCCACTTT
CASSLGTGGNSPLHF
>NA|NA|TRBJ2-7|TRBV12-3/TRBV12-4
TGTGCCAGCAGTTGGGCCTTAGGGGGCGAGCAGTACTTC
CASSWALGGEQYF